The present T cell receptor beta chain was sequenced within a study of Graves' ophthalmopathy and Graves' hyperthyroidism. RNA transcripts were the template, and TCR beta CDR3 regions were amplified from them. HTBI-primed RT-PCR formed the first round, and a multiplex PCR formed the second. TCRdb re-analysed the multiplex PCR reads in MiXCR, keeping a single row per CDR3 protein. The data show 350,000 to 400,000 distinct CDR3 sequences, just over 15% seen once. Trimming removed 5 bases from V and 11 bases from J, with 18 bases in between. The CDR3 length is 13 residues. In germline, CDR1 is PRHDT, CDR2 FYEKMQ (reference sequence). This clonotype was seen ten or more times. The diagnosis was founded upon clinical symptoms, serum thyroxine, TRAb, thyroid ultrasound and orbital computed tomography.

This TCR derives from a woman in her late teens or twenties with stable Graves' hyperthyroidism. Sequencing used peripheral blood. The J gene is TRBJ1-1, the V gene TRBV13, with D perhaps matching TRBD1 (5 bases). Here the CDR3 reads CASSGRTKRDAFF. CDR3 in DNA: TGTGCCAGCAGCGGTCGGACAAAAAGGGATGCTTTCTTT.